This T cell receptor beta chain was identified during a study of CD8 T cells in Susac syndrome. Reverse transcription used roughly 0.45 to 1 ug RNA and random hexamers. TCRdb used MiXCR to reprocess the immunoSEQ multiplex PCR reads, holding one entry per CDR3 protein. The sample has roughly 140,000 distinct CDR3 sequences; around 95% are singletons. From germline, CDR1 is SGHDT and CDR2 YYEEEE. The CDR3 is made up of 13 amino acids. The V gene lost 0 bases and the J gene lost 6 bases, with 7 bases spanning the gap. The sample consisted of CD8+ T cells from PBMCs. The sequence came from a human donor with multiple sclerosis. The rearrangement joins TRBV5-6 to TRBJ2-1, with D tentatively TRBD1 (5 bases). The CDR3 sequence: CASSLVRGNEQFF. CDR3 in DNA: TGTGCCAGCAGCTTGGTAAGGGGCAATGAGCAGTTCTTC.